The clone carrying this TCR beta chain showed up just a few times. Antigen specificity is unknown. This sample is part of a study of T-cell reconstitution after alpha-beta-depleted transplantation in children. Findings and caveats of the study: Where some patients showed high TCRbeta diversity at day 60, it came from recipient T cells and thymic progenitors that had survived. Among T cells one year after transplant, newly produced cells accounted for most counts and diversity. Expanded graft clones, several hundred of them, were reportedly the source of alpha-beta T cells about two months after transplant.

Library preparation (for TCRbeta) was performed with unique molecular identifiers. TCRdb independently ran MiXCR on the PCR reads; one entry per CDR3 protein. The sample lists hundreds of thousands of distinct CDR3 sequences, about 15% seen once, with 43% in the top ten. The TCR was taken from a male patient between 2 and 9 years old who had a stem cell transplant for acute lymphoblastic leukemia, so the T cells may come from the graft donor. The starting material was PBMCs, mostly from graft donor cells, obtained 360 days after TCRalphabeta/CD19-depleted stem cell transplant.

The CDR3 bases are TGTGCCAGCAGTTTAGCGCGGGGGCAGGTTTTCTTT. Protein product: CASSLARGQVFF. J is TRBJ1-1 and V is TRBV12-3 or TRBV12-4; TRBD1 might be the D (6 bases). This CDR3 has 12 residues. V lost 0 bases and J 13 bases, leaving 12 bases between the germline ends.